What follows is one T cell receptor beta chain and its context. Antigen: not known. In germline, CDR1 is SQVTM, CDR2 ANQGSEA. Trimming at V came to 8 bases and at J to 4 bases, leaving 26 bases not matched to a gene. The CDR3 loop spans 19 amino acids. These data come from a study of cytomegalovirus exposure and HLA in healthy donors. This PCR relied on a set of 60 Vbeta primers and 13 Jbeta primers. Assay: immunoSEQ multiplex PCR; the TCRdb copy retains only in-frame clones and omits some. The sample lists about 160,000 clones, roughly 79% occurring once. Study results and limitations: Sequence variants that were highly shared formed a cluster that was likely a sequencing artifact.

The rearrangement links TRBV29-1 to TRBJ2-1, with TRBD1 matching over 7 bases. Sequencing input: PBMCs. The sequence was obtained from a woman between 40 and 50 years old in good health and CMV-seronegative. The CDR3 bases are TGCAGCCCAAAAGGTGGGAGACAGGGCAGATCTTCGGGTTACAATGAGCAGTTCTTC. Protein: CSPKGGRQGRSSGYNEQFF.